This record looks at one T cell receptor (beta chain) sequence and its context. Antigen specificity is unknown. This entry belongs to a study of blood T cells in healthy people across ages. The sample providers were healthy Caucasian people from Russia, aged roughly 6 to 100. The CDR3 extends over 16 amino acids. The V gene's germline CDR1 is SNHLY and CDR2 FYNNEI. Unmatched junction bases numbered 6, after V lost 5 bases and J lost 5 bases. It was with a sample-barcoded 5' primer and a J-beta primer mix that a second PCR of roughly 7 to 11 cycles was run. Via MiXCR, TCRdb re-called the 5' RACE reads, giving one row per CDR3 protein. The sample has approximately 1.5 million distinct CDR3 sequences, roughly 43% seen once; the top ten hold about 3.8%. General study results and limits: Underestimates were what the diversity estimates from one million T cells were considered to be.

The V call is TRBV2, the J call TRBJ2-2; 12 nucleotides match TRBD2. Sequenced material: blood. The sequence derives from a woman aged 18 to 35 in good health. As DNA, the CDR3 is TGTGCCAGCAGTCTTCTGACTAGCGGGGGAACCGGGGAGCTGTTTTTT. It specifies CASSLLTSGGTGELFF.